These T cell receptor beta chains were read from a single sample in a study of blood T cells in healthy people across ages. One entry per CDR3 protein results from TCRdb running MiXCR on the 5' RACE reads. The repertoire has about 760,000 distinct CDR3 sequences, approximately 60% of them found once; the top ten carry roughly 24%. Sequenced input: blood. The receptors stem from a man aged 35-49 years in good health. The CDR3 runs from the conserved cysteine through the conserved F or W. Each record gives: V gene, D gene, clone size, J gene, CDR3 DNA, CDR3 protein. D genes are given only for firm matches. Rows may omit the clone size; those that give it use once, few, many or a size class.

>TRBV9|.|few|TRBJ2-7
TGTGCCAGCAGCGTTTCCGAGGGGCTATACGAGCAGTACTTC
CASSVSEGLYEQYF
>TRBV4-3|TRBD1|few|TRBJ1-1
TGCGCCAGCAGCCAAGATCGCCCGACAGGGGGGAACACTGAAGCTTTCTTT
CASSQDRPTGGNTEAFF
>TRBV9|TRBD2|.|TRBJ2-3
TGTGCCAGCAGCGCCGATATAGCGGGGGGGACCACAGATACGCAGTATTTT
CASSADIAGGTTDTQYF
>TRBV12-3/TRBV12-4|.|.|TRBJ2-3
TGTGCCAGCAGGAAGACAGATACGCAGTATTTT
CASRKTDTQYF
>TRBV25-1|TRBD2|few|TRBJ2-5
TGTGCCAGCAGTGACCGGACTAGCGGGATGACCCAGTACTTC
CASSDRTSGMTQYF
>TRBV20-1|.|.|TRBJ1-2
TGCAGTGCTATGTCCAGTTCAGGCTATGGCTACACCTTC
CSAMSSSGYGYTF
>TRBV6-1|TRBD1|few|TRBJ2-7
TGTGCCACCTACCGGGACAGGGGATCGGTTCCGTACTTC
CATYRDRGSVPYF
>TRBV14|.|.|TRBJ2-3
TGTGCCAGCAGCCAATTCGGGGGTTACGCTACAGATACGCAGTATTTT
CASSQFGGYATDTQYF
>TRBV9|.|.|TRBJ1-1
TGTGCCAGCAGCGCCAAAGGGGACACTGAAGCTTTCTTT
CASSAKGDTEAFF
>TRBV7-2|TRBD2|.|TRBJ2-3
TGTGCCAGCAGCTTAGCCCCGCCGGGGGGTGCAGATACGCAGTATTTT
CASSLAPPGGADTQYF
>TRBV9|.|.|TRBJ2-3
TGTGCCAGCTCCCTCCTAGTGGGAGAGAGAGATACGCAGTATTTT
CASSLLVGERDTQYF
>TRBV6-1|.|.|TRBJ2-1
TGTGCCACGACACTCGGAACCAGCGGTTTCAATGAGCAGTTCTTC
CATTLGTSGFNEQFF
>TRBV9|TRBD2|.|TRBJ2-4
TGTGCCAGCAGCGTAGTCGGGGGGGCTCAAGAGCAGTACTTC
CASSVVGGAQEQYF
>TRBV20-1|TRBD1|.|TRBJ2-5
TGCAGTGCTGAAGGACAGGGAAACACCATCTCCTCGGAGACCCAGTACTTC
CSAEGQGNTISSETQYF